The sequence of this TCR beta chain was determined in a study of T cells after posttransplantation cyclophosphamide. Sequenced by immunoSEQ multiplex PCR; TCRdb stores in-frame clones only, minus some. The table records roughly 30,000 clones, 90% to 95% of them present only once. About this clone itself: No antigen is known for it.

Study-wide points: TRB clonality was highly associated with recipient CMV seropositivity and reactivation. Donor-recipient repertoire similarity was low at 1-2 months, rising over year one. Skin or GI-infiltrating T cells shared few TRB sequences with blood.

This CDR3 spans 17 amino acids. The V segment lost 1 base and the J segment 4 bases; nucleotides outside the gene matches: 9. Germline V gene data show CDR1 as SGHDN and CDR2 as FVKESK. The naive gate required viable CD3+CD4+ or CD3+CD8+ cells with CCR7+CD45RA+CD45RO-CD95-CD27+CD28+ phenotype. On the day of bone marrow donation, the related graft donor provided peripheral blood. The sequence was collected from a man under 40 in good health and a related stem cell transplant donor. This chain links TRBV14 with TRBJ2-2; 7 positions match TRBD1. The material sequenced was naive CD4+ T cells sorted from blood. The CDR3 DNA is TGTGCCAGCAGCCAAGGCCCAGACAGGGTTGTCACCGGGGAGCTGTTTTTT. It codes for CASSQGPDRVVTGELFF.